The T cell receptor (beta chain) under discussion was sequenced for a study of OX40 agonist ivuxolimab in advanced cancers. Measured with immunoSEQ multiplex PCR; TCRdb has only the in-frame clones, and not every one. The sample holds approximately 70,000 clones; roughly 88% are singletons and the top ten take more than 2.5%. CDR1 and CDR2 from the germline V gene are SGDLS and YYNGEE. Trimming removed 0 bases from V and 7 bases from J; junction bases left unmatched: 8. The CDR3 has 16 amino acids. The material was CD4+ or CD8+ T cells sorted from blood, obtained in a trial of the OX40 agonist ivuxolimab. The origin of this receptor is an adult with an advanced solid tumor such as melanoma, head and neck, liver or kidney cancer. The chain employs TRBV9 and TRBJ1-3; 9 nucleotides match TRBD1. The CDR3 loop is CASSVEGQGARNTIYF. DNA of the CDR3: TGTGCCAGCAGCGTAGAGGGACAGGGAGCCCGCAACACCATATATTTT.